These 30 T cell receptor beta chains were sequenced from one sample in a study of CD8+ T cells in alopecia areata. cDNA prepared by RNA extraction and subsequent reverse transcription served as the template for sequencing. Produced via immunoSEQ multiplex PCR; TCRdb's table is partial and in-frame only. The record shows around 290,000 clones for this sample, with no singletons present. After pooling, cutaneous lymph node cells were sorted with CD4, CD8alpha, NKG2D, NKG2ACE and other markers. The source material was CD4+ T cells sorted from a lymph node. These receptors all come from a C3H/HeJ mouse with alopecia areata. The mouse line has the MHC haplotype H2-k.

This clone appeared a few times. Gene names are mouse gene names. The CDR3 goes on 4 residues after the read ends, and that part is filled in from the germline J gene. In the same sample, other DNA sequences code for this CDR3. The chain combines TRBV13-2 with TRBJ2-7, with unresolved D. The germline V and J ends were trimmed by 0 bases and 2 bases, with 6 bases remaining between them. CDR1 and CDR2 from the germline V gene are NNHNN and SYGAGS (reference sequence). CDR3 length: 13 residues. CDR3 DNA, as far as it was read: TGTGCCAGCGGTGATGCAGCAGCCTAT. Its translation is CASGDAAAY. The whole CDR3 protein is CASGDAAAYEQYF.

The sample holds a few counts of this clone. Mouse germline and gene names are used. The read ends 4 residues early relative to the CDR3; the germline J gene fills the gap. V and J are TRBV13-2 and TRBJ1-1; possibly TRBD1 for D (6 bases). The CDR3 length is 14 residues. The V and J ends lost 0 bases and 2 bases respectively, with 8 bases between them. The germline V gene encodes CDR1 NNHNN and CDR2 SYGAGS (reference sequence). Partial CDR3 DNA: TGTGCCAGCGGTGATGCGGGACATAACACA. Residues: CASGDAGHNT. The CDR3 in its entirety is CASGDAGHNTEVFF.

Notes on this clone: Germline and genes: mouse. Read coverage stops 4 residues before the CDR3 terminus; the germline J gene supplies the remainder. Other nucleotide sequences in the sample specify the same CDR3. The V and J genes are TRBV13-1 and TRBJ2-5; D might be TRBD2 (7 bases). The CDR3 contains 14 residues. CDR1 and CDR2 (germline): NSHNY, SYGAGN. Trimming took 3 bases from V and 2 from J, leaving 10 bases between them. CDR3 DNA (partial): TGTGCCAGCAGTGGAGGGGGGGTCCAAGAC. Translation: CASSGGGVQD. The entire CDR3 sequence reads CASSGGGVQDTQYF.

Points on this clone: Mouse gene names and germline throughout. The read terminates 4 residues before the CDR3 end, so the remaining end is supplied by the germline J gene. V usage is TRBV1 and J usage is TRBJ2-5; D remains ambiguous. Trimming removed 3 bases from V and 2 bases from J, with 6 bases in between. CDR3 size: 13 residues. Per germline, CDR1 NSQYPW and CDR2 LRSPGD (reference sequence). Here the CDR3 reads CTCSAAAQDTQYF. CDR3 DNA (partial): TGCACCTGCAGTGCCGCTGCCCAAGAC.

This clone came up a few times. All gene names here are mouse names. The CDR3 end falls 3 residues outside the read, so it is completed with the germline J gene. Other DNA sequences from this sample encode an identical CDR3 as well. This chain connects TRBV19 to TRBJ1-6; TRBD1 aligns across 9 bases. TRBJ1-6 is filed as an ORF, its function uncertain. This CDR3 contains 14 residues. Trimming removed 4 bases from V and 6 bases from J; junction bases left unmatched: 2. Per germline, CDR1 FNHDT and CDR2 SITEND (reference sequence). CDR3 residues: CASSRQGGNSPLYF. CDR3 DNA, as far as it was read: TGTGCCAGCAGTCGACAGGGGGGTAATTCGCCC.

As for this clone: It may be a read error: a sequence one base away is much more abundant. Gene names refer to mouse genes. The read stops 4 residues short of the end of the CDR3; the missing end is completed from the germline J gene. Other DNA sequences from this sample encode an identical CDR3 as well. The rearrangement joins TRBV1 to TRBJ2-2; 8 bases align to TRBD2. Unmatched junction bases numbered 1, after V lost 0 bases and J lost 1 base. The germline V gene encodes CDR1 NSQYPW and CDR2 LRSPGD (reference sequence). CDR3 length: 16 residues. The CDR3 sequence: CTCSADGGGNTGQLYF. The sequenced CDR3 bases are TGCACCTGCAGTGCAGATGGGGGGGGAAACACCGGG.

This clone was picked up a small number of times. The listed genes are named as in mouse. The CDR3 end lies 4 residues beyond the end of the read and is filled in from the germline J gene. V gene TRBV14 combines with J gene TRBJ2-1, with 7 bases aligning to TRBD1. The germline V gene encodes CDR1 SGHDT and CDR2 FRDEAV. The CDR3 is made up of 15 amino acids. V gave up 5 bases and J gave up 0 bases; unmatched junction bases: 5. The part of the CDR3 DNA that was read is TGTGCCAGCAGCACCGGGACAGATAACTATGCT. This sequence encodes CASSTGTDNYA. The full CDR3 protein is CASSTGTDNYAEQFF.

Comments on this clone: The genes and germline here are from mouse. Read data end 4 residues before the CDR3 end; the end is taken from the germline J gene. At the DNA level, this CDR3 is encoded by other sequences in the same sample as well. The J gene is TRBJ2-7, the V gene TRBV17; 8 bases map to TRBD1. The CDR3 is 14 amino acids. Germline CDR1 MNHDT, CDR2 YYDKIL. J lost 0 bases, V lost 6 bases, and 4 bases had no gene match. This CDR3 is CASSRTGSSYEQYF. Incomplete CDR3 DNA: TGTGCTAGCAGCCGGACAGGGAGCTCCTAT.

This clone occurred a few times. Here the gene names and germline are mouse. Read sequence stops 4 residues before the CDR3 end, and the germline J gene provides the missing end. The same CDR3 can be traced to other DNA sequences in this sample. The genes are TRBV17 and TRBJ2-7; TRBD2 matches 10 bases. Germline CDR1 MNHDT, CDR2 YYDKIL. CDR3 size: 14 residues. V shed 6 bases and J 0 bases; nucleotides not matched to a gene: 2. The CDR3 here is CASRRTGGSYEQYF. The covered CDR3 bases are TGTGCTAGCAGGCGGACTGGGGGCTCCTAT. The entire variable domain, with the rest obtained from reference TRBV17 and TRBJ2-7, is as follows: DTTVKQNPRYKLARVGKPVNLICSQTMNHDTMYWYQKKPNQAPKLLLFYYDKILNREADTFEKFQSSRPNNSFCSLYIGSAGLEYSAMYLCASRRTGGSYEQYFGPGTRLTVL.

This clone was recorded a few times. Gene names and germline match the mouse. The read comes to an end 4 residues before the CDR3 does, leaving the germline J gene to fill in the end. Other nucleotide sequences from this sample produce the same CDR3. The chain recombines TRBV31 with TRBJ2-1, with 9 bases aligning to TRBD2. Germline-derived CDR1 and CDR2 are GKSSPN and SITVG. This CDR3 is 14 amino acids long. The ends lost 2 bases at V and 1 base at J; junction bases unmatched: 0. The covered CDR3 bases are TGTGCCTGGAGTGACTGGGGGAACTATGCT. This encodes CAWSDWGNYA. The whole CDR3 is CAWSDWGNYAEQFF.

As for this clone: Germline and genes here are mouse. The read ends 4 residues shy of where the CDR3 ends; the end is completed using the germline J gene. The gene calls are TRBV19 and TRBJ1-2, with TRBD1 as a possible D gene (6 bases). The CDR3 totals 15 residues. CDR1 and CDR2 from the germline V gene are FNHDT and SITEND (reference sequence). V lost 0 bases, J lost 0 bases, and 9 bases lay in between. CDR3 loop: CASSIGGGANSDYTF. The sequenced CDR3 bases are TGTGCCAGCAGTATAGGGGGGGGCGCAAACTCC.

This clone came up a few times. The gene names given are mouse names. CDR3 DNA (partial): TGCACCTGCAGTGCAGATTTGCAGACTGCAAACACA. It codes for CTCSADLQTANT. From start to end, the CDR3 is CTCSADLQTANTEVFF. V and J are TRBV1 and TRBJ1-1; D gene unclear. With the read ending 4 residues before the CDR3 end, the germline J gene is used to fill in that end. CDR3 size: 16 residues. V gave up 0 bases and J gave up 0 bases, with 11 bases separating them. Germline V gene sequence: CDR1 NSQYPW, CDR2 LRSPGD (reference sequence).

As concerns this clone: Genes and germline are mouse. The read is 4 residues too short to cover the CDR3 end, so that end is filled in from the germline J gene. The sample has other DNA sequences that encode this CDR3 too. The rearrangement joins TRBV5 to TRBJ2-2, with D tentatively TRBD2 (6 bases). This CDR3 contains 14 residues. From germline, CDR1 is LGHNA and CDR2 YNLKQL (reference sequence). V lost 4 bases and J lost 1, with 7 bases in between. Incomplete CDR3 DNA: TGTGCCAGCAGCCGGACTGTAAACACCGGG. As protein: CASSRTVNTG. The complete CDR3 reads CASSRTVNTGQLYF.

Only a few counts were recorded for this clone. Here the gene names and germline are mouse. The read terminates 4 residues ahead of where the CDR3 ends, so the germline J gene completes it. This sample also contains other DNA sequences that code for the same CDR3. This chain uses TRBV13-2 with TRBJ1-2; the match to TRBD1 covers 8 bases. CDR1 NNHNN and CDR2 SYGAGS come from the germline V gene (reference sequence). The CDR3 has 15 amino acids. The V and J ends lost 2 bases and 2 bases, in that order; junction bases with no gene match: 5. CDR3 DNA (partial): TGTGCCAGCGGTGACCAGGGGGCGGGGAACTCC. This gives the protein CASGDQGAGNS. The entire CDR3 protein is CASGDQGAGNSDYTF.

This clone was counted a few times. Gene names are the mouse ones. The CDR3 extends 4 residues past the end of the read, so its final part is completed from the germline J gene. Other DNA sequences in this sample translate to the same CDR3. This sequence joins TRBV5 and TRBJ1-1; 7 positions agree with TRBD1. Germline V lookup: CDR1 LGHNA, CDR2 YNLKQL (reference sequence). The CDR3 runs to 14 residues. Trimming took 4 bases from V and 4 from J; bases not matched to a gene: 6. The CDR3 DNA, read in part, is TGTGCCAGCAGCCCCACAGGGGTGGGCACA. It translates to CASSPTGVGT. In full, the CDR3 is CASSPTGVGTEVFF.

This clone showed up just a few times. Germline and genes here are mouse. The observed sequence ends 4 residues before the CDR3 terminus, with the missing tail filled in from the germline J gene. Other DNA sequences in this specimen translate into the identical CDR3. V is TRBV5 and J is TRBJ2-1; 12 positions agree with TRBD2. Losses at the gene ends were 4 bases for V and 6 bases for J; bases not matched to a gene: 4. Germline V gene data show CDR1 as LGHNA and CDR2 as YNLKQL (reference sequence). The CDR3 consists of 15 residues. Partial CDR3 DNA: TGTGCCAGCAGCCCAGACTGGGGGGGCGTTGCT. Amino acids: CASSPDWGGVA. From start to end, the CDR3 is CASSPDWGGVAEQFF.

This clone was observed a few times. Mouse gene names apply. The missing CDR3 end, 4 residues past where the read stops, is filled in from the germline J gene. The rearrangement uses TRBV31 and TRBJ2-5; D is unclear. The CDR3 runs 14 residues. Germline CDR1 and CDR2: GKSSPN and SITVG. The chain's CDR3 is CAWSLGRAEDTQYF. The CDR3 bases that were read are TGTGCCTGGAGTCTGGGCCGGGCTGAAGAC.

With regard to this clone: Gene names refer to mouse genes. The read ends 4 residues early relative to the CDR3; the germline J gene fills the gap. This chain links TRBV13-3 with TRBJ2-3; TRBD1 matches at 9 bases. CDR3 length equals 14 residues. Per the germline V gene, CDR1 is NNHDY and CDR2 is SYVADS. V dropped 6 bases and J dropped 3; count of bases not matched to a gene: 5. CDR3: CASIPGQGAETLYF. CDR3 DNA, as far as it was read: TGTGCCAGCATCCCGGGACAGGGCGCAGAA.

This clone was seen a handful of times. Here the gene names and germline are mouse. The read falls 3 residues short of the CDR3 end, and the missing part is taken from the germline J gene. Distinct nucleotide sequences in the sample also encode this CDR3. This chain joins TRBV1 and TRBJ1-6; 7 nucleotides agree with TRBD1. TRBJ1-6 is an ORF, and what it does is uncertain. Germline V gene lookup returns CDR1 NSQYPW and CDR2 LRSPGD (reference sequence). There are 15 residues in the CDR3. J lost 6 bases, V lost 1 base, and 3 bases had no gene match. The CDR3 DNA, read in part, is TGCACCTGCAGTGCAGGGCAGGGGGGTAATTCGCCC. Its protein is CTCSAGQGGNSP. The entire CDR3 is CTCSAGQGGNSPLYF.

Only a few counts were recorded for this clone. Gene names and germline match the mouse. Coverage ceases 4 residues before the CDR3 finishes, and the germline J gene fills in the end. J is TRBJ2-1 and V is TRBV13-2; 8 bases are shared with TRBD2. This CDR3 comprises 14 residues. The V gene end was trimmed by 4 bases and the J gene end by 4 bases; junction bases not matched to a gene: 4. Germline V CDR1 and CDR2: NNHNN, SYGAGS (reference sequence). The CDR3 region is CASGSLGGYAEQFF. CDR3 DNA (partial): TGTGCCAGCGGTTCTCTGGGGGGTTATGCT.

Concerning this clone: The gene names given are mouse names. The missing CDR3 end, 3 residues past where the read stops, is filled in from the germline J gene. Different DNA sequences within this sample yield the same CDR3. The chain uses TRBV31 and TRBJ1-6; D is unclear. TRBJ1-6 has ORF status, its function being uncertain. V was trimmed by 0 bases and J by 0 bases, leaving 6 bases between them. The V gene's germline CDR1 is GKSSPN and CDR2 SITVG. This CDR3 has 15 amino acids. The sequenced CDR3 bases are TGTGCCTGGAGTCTCCAGAATTCCTATAATTCGCCC. Encoded protein: CAWSLQNSYNSP. The entire CDR3 protein is CAWSLQNSYNSPLYF.

This clone was counted between two and nine times. Gene labels here are mouse ones. The CDR3 extends 4 residues past the end of the read, so its final part is completed from the germline J gene. The V gene is TRBV1, the J gene TRBJ2-2; perhaps TRBD1 as D (6 bases). Germline loops: CDR1 NSQYPW, CDR2 LRSPGD (reference sequence). With 1 base removed from V and 1 base from J, the gap between germline ends came to 7 bases. The CDR3 has 15 residues. The CDR3 loop is CTCSAAGENTGQLYF. CDR3 bases read: TGCACCTGCAGTGCAGCAGGGGAAAACACCGGG.

This clone occurred a few times. The gene names here belong to mouse. The sequence runs out 4 residues before the end of the CDR3; the remainder is reconstructed from the germline J gene. J is TRBJ2-3 and V is TRBV5, with TRBD2 identical over 8 bases. Germline CDR1 LGHNA, CDR2 YNLKQL (reference sequence). After removal of 0 bases from V and 3 bases from J, the junction contained 5 bases not matched to a gene. The CDR3 is 16 residues long. Partial CDR3 DNA: TGTGCCAGCAGCCAAGAGGGGGGGCGTTGGGCAGAA. This sequence encodes CASSQEGGRWAE. The entire CDR3 protein is CASSQEGGRWAETLYF.

As regards this clone: The gene names here belong to mouse. The missing CDR3 end, 4 residues past where the read stops, is filled in from the germline J gene. Other DNA sequences in this specimen translate into the identical CDR3. J is TRBJ1-2 and V is TRBV31, with D unresolved. The V and J ends lost 1 base and 1 base respectively, with 7 bases between them. Germline V lookup: CDR1 GKSSPN, CDR2 SITVG. The CDR3 is 13 residues long. The CDR3 protein is CAWSPQRNSDYTF. CDR3 DNA, as far as it was read: TGTGCCTGGAGTCCACAGAGAAACTCC. Full variable domain (missing parts from reference TRBV31 and TRBJ1-2): AQTIHQWPVAEIKAVGSPLSLGCTIKGKSSPNLYWYWQATGGTLQQLFYSITVGQVESVVQLNLSASRPKDDQFILSTEKLLLSHSGFYLCAWSPQRNSDYTFGSGTRLLVI.

Remarks on this clone: Genes here carry mouse names. The read halts 4 residues ahead of the CDR3 end, with the missing end drawn from the germline J gene. The gene calls are TRBV1 and TRBJ2-3; TRBD1 might be the D (6 bases). This CDR3 has 16 amino acids. Trimming removed 0 bases from V and 0 bases from J, with 10 bases in between. Germline loops: CDR1 NSQYPW, CDR2 LRSPGD (reference sequence). The sequenced CDR3 bases are TGCACCTGCAGTGCAGAGGCAGGGGCGAGTGCAGAA. This codes for CTCSAEAGASAE. The whole CDR3 protein reads CTCSAEAGASAETLYF.

This clone was recorded a few times. Gene names denote mouse genes. The CDR3 end is not reached by the read, which stops 4 residues before it; the germline J gene fills it in. Other DNA sequences in this sample translate to the same CDR3. This sequence joins TRBV13-1 and TRBJ2-1; tentative D call: TRBD2 (6 bases). Germline-derived CDR1 and CDR2 are NSHNY and SYGAGN. The CDR3 is made up of 15 amino acids. The germline V and J ends were trimmed by 3 bases and 0 bases, with 10 bases remaining between them. The sequenced CDR3 bases are TGTGCCAGCAGTGGGCTGGGGCTTAACTATGCT. This codes for CASSGLGLNYA. The whole CDR3 reads CASSGLGLNYAEQFF.

Comment on this clone: The gene names given are mouse names. The CDR3 is CASSPRQGSGTEVFF. Incomplete CDR3 DNA: TGTGCCAGCAGCCCCAGACAGGGCTCGGGCACA. This rearrangement joins TRBV19 to TRBJ1-1; 7 bases map to TRBD1. The sequence runs out 4 residues before the end of the CDR3; the remainder is reconstructed from the germline J gene. Germline V CDR1 and CDR2: FNHDT, SITEND (reference sequence). The CDR3 loop spans 15 amino acids. The trim removed 5 bases at V and 4 bases at J, leaving 11 bases unmatched.

There are many counts of this clone. Germline and genes here are mouse. The read comes to an end 4 residues before the CDR3 does, leaving the germline J gene to fill in the end. The chain recombines TRBV17 with TRBJ1-1, with TRBD1 matching 7 bases. Germline lookup yields CDR1 MNHDT and CDR2 YYDKIL. V was pared by 0 bases and J by 0 bases, with 1 base of the junction left unmatched. The length of the CDR3 is 15 residues. Incomplete CDR3 DNA: TGTGCTAGCAGTAGAGATACAGGGGCAAACACA. Its protein is CASSRDTGANT. The CDR3 in full is CASSRDTGANTEVFF.

Points on this clone: Here the gene names and germline are mouse. The missing CDR3 end, 4 residues past where the read stops, is filled in from the germline J gene. The chain couples TRBV3 to TRBJ2-4, with TRBD2 identical over 11 bases. J lost 0 bases, V lost 10 bases, and 3 bases had no gene match. Germline V gene sequence: CDR1 SNHLY, CDR2 FYNGKV (reference sequence). The CDR3 contains 14 residues. CDR3 sequence reads: CATGTGGSQNTLYF. The DNA read from the CDR3 is TGTGCCACCGGGACTGGGGGTAGTCAAAAC.

This clone was counted only a few times. These gene names are mouse names. The CDR3 extends 4 residues past the end of the read, so its final part is completed from the germline J gene. This chain joins TRBV13-3 and TRBJ2-4; a weak D match, TRBD2 (6 bases). The CDR3 consists of 13 residues. Germline CDR1 is NNHDY and CDR2 is SYVADS. Incomplete CDR3 DNA: TGTGCCAGCAGTGAGACTGGAAAAAAC. Translated, it gives CASSETGKN. The whole CDR3 protein reads CASSETGKNTLYF.